The text below deals with one TCR beta chain. Its antigen remains undetermined. No base qualities exist here, and no much larger clone lies one base off it. The collaborating institutions used their own protocols to collect whole blood in K2EDTA tubes. For TCRbeta analysis, collaborators shipped samples in one of three forms: frozen whole blood, isolated PBMCs, or DNA extracted from either of those sample types. TCRbeta CDR3 regions were amplified from genomic DNA using the immunoSEQ Assay, a bias-controlled multiplex PCR. The study's processing was this. The number of nucleated cells in each sample was estimated by amplification of reference gene primers within the assay. Sequence reads were collapsed and filtered to measure the absolute abundance of every unique TCRbeta CDR3 rearrangement. For each sample, productive Simpson clonality was calculated as the square root of Simpson's diversity index across productive rearrangements. TCRdb obtained this table from immuneACCESS and retained in-frame rearrangements with V and J assigned. These tables miss some clones; where compared with another copy, unresolved V genes account for less than half of the shortfall, and the remainder is unexplained. That table supplies the V and J calls and clone size; D and trimming were determined from the DNA. The sample table shows approximately 100,000 clones, and almost 85% are seen once. The top ten constitute under 11% of the sample.

V loses 4 bases, J loses 0 bases, and the germline ends lie 9 bases apart. CDR1 and CDR2 (LGHDT, YNNKEL) derive from the germline V gene (reference sequence). The cysteine opens and the phenylalanine closes a CDR3 of 15 amino acids. The retained sequence is limited to the CDR3, 45 bases, with the frame set at the first base. These data originate in a study of blood T cell repertoires in COVID-19 (dated by TCRdb to about 2020). For context, the study as a whole: Samples from collaborators originated in the United States, Italy and Spain and spanned both the acute and convalescent phases of COVID-19. The sample metadata nearly always contained a de-identified subject ID, COVID-19 status, age in years and sex. HLA class I and class II types, where available, came from metadata supplied by the sample provider rather than from assay-based typing. Deeply sampled blood TCRbeta repertoires from subjects exposed to, actively infected with, or recovered from COVID-19 were included in the dataset. The samples were drawn from the first 160 participants of the ongoing ImmuneRACE study and from over 950 subjects provided by 6 global collaborators. A freely available public database, intended as a resource for researchers studying the immune response to SARS-CoV-2, is where the repertoires were released. The prospective study material was composed of cDNA or gDNA derived from T cells, B-cell-depleted T cells, or PBMCs.

The full study reports these points: Clinical and demographic metadata were provided uncurated, with the amount varying by source and participant.

The specimen was peripheral blood. Recombination joined TRBV3-1 (or the pseudogene TRBV3-2) with TRBJ2-2, with TRBD2 perhaps the D gene, on 6 matching bases. The receptor comes from a man between 65 and 85 years old with acute or convalescent COVID-19. CDR3 region: CASSRGEANTGELFF. The DNA sequence is TGTGCCAGCAGCCGGGGGGAAGCGAACACCGGGGAGCTGTTTTTT.